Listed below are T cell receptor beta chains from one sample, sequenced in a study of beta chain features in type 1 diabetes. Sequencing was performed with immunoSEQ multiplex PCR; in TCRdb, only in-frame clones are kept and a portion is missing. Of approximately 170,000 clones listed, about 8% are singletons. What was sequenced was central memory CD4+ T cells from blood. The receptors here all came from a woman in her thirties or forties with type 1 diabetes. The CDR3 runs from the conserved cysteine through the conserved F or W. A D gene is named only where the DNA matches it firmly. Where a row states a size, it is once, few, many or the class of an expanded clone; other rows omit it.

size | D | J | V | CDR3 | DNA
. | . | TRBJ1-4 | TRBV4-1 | CASSQAGGYNEKLFF | TGCGCCAGCAGCCAAGCGGGGGGATATAATGAAAAACTGTTTTTT
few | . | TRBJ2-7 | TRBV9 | CASSVQGGTYEQYF | TGTGCCAGCAGCGTGCAGGGGGGCACCTACGAGCAGTACTTC
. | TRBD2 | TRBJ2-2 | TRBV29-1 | CSGGLAGVTGELFF | TGCAGCGGTGGACTAGCGGGAGTCACCGGGGAGCTGTTTTTT
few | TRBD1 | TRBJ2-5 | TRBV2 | CASSGDREKTQYF | TGTGCCAGCAGTGGCGACAGGGAAAAGACCCAGTACTTC
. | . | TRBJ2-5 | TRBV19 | CASSIGRETQYF | TGTGCCAGTAGTATCGGCAGGGAGACCCAGTACTTC
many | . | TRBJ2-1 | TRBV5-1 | CASSLRPDPGGEQFF | TGCGCCAGCAGCTTGAGGCCGGATCCCGGAGGTGAGCAGTTCTTC
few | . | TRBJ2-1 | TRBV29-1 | CSVEGRGSYNEQFF | TGCAGCGTTGAAGGACGGGGCTCCTACAATGAGCAGTTCTTC
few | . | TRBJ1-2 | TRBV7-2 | CASSLVLYGYTF | TGTGCCAGCAGCTTAGTACTTTATGGCTACACCTTC
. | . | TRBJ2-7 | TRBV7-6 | CASSLVGAGTYEQYF | TGTGCCAGCAGCTTAGTTGGGGCAGGAACCTACGAGCAGTACTTC
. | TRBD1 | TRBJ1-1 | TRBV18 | CASSPRGTGTEAFF | TGTGCCAGCTCACCCAGGGGGACAGGCACTGAAGCTTTCTTT
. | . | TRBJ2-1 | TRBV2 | CASRGFRGQFF | TGTGCCAGCAGGGGATTCAGGGGGCAGTTCTTC
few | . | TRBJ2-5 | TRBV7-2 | CASSLGRSMETQYF | TGTGCCAGCAGCTTAGGGCGGTCAATGGAGACCCAGTACTTC
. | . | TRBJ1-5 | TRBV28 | CAMSRGAANQPQHF | TGTGCCATGTCTCGGGGGGCGGCCAATCAGCCCCAGCATTTT
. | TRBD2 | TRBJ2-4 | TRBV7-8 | CASSFGGDIQYF | TGTGCCAGCAGCTTCGGGGGGGACATTCAGTACTTC
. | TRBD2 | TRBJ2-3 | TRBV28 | CASSSPWTSGVSTDTQYF | TGTGCCAGCAGTTCGCCTTGGACTAGCGGGGTGAGCACAGATACGCAGTATTTT
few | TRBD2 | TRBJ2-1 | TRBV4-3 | CASSQAGIAGTYNEQFF | TGCGCCAGCAGCCAAGCTGGAATAGCGGGTACCTACAATGAGCAGTTCTTC
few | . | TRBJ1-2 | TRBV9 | CASSGTDYGYTF | TGTGCCAGCAGCGGGACAGACTATGGCTACACCTTC
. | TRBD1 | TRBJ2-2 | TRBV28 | CASSSFWGQGNTGELFF | TGTGCCAGCAGTTCCTTTTGGGGACAGGGGAACACCGGGGAGCTGTTTTTT
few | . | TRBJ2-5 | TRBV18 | CASSPVDSLETQYF | TGTGCCAGCTCACCAGTGGACAGTTTAGAGACCCAGTACTTC
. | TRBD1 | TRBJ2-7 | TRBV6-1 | CASNLDRYEQYF | TGTGCCAGCAACCTGGACAGGTACGAGCAGTACTTC
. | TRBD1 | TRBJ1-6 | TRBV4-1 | CASRQTPPGQGYSISPLHF | TGCGCCAGCAGACAAACACCCCCGGGACAGGGGTATTCGATTTCACCCCTCCACTTT
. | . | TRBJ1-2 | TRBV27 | CASSLSDSGGYTF | TGTGCCAGCAGTCTCTCCGACTCGGGTGGCTACACCTTC
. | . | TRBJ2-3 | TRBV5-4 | CASSRTDRSTDTQYF | TGTGCCAGCAGCCGGACAGACCGTTCCACAGATACGCAGTATTTT
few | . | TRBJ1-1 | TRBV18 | CASSPSNRERTEAFF | TGTGCCAGCTCACCATCAAACAGGGAACGCACTGAAGCTTTCTTT
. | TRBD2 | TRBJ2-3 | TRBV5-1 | CASSLSPGLAGGPDTQYF | TGCGCCAGCAGCTTGTCTCCGGGACTAGCGGGAGGGCCAGATACGCAGTATTTT
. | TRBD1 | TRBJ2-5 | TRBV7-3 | CASSLGQGEYETQYF | TGTGCCAGCAGCTTGGGGCAGGGGGAGTACGAGACCCAGTACTTC
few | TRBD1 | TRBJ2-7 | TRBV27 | CASSLKWPGQGLHEQYF | TGTGCCAGCAGTTTGAAATGGCCGGGACAGGGGTTGCACGAGCAGTACTTC
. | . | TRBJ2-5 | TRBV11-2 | CASSSGQPQETQYF | TGTGCCAGCAGCTCAGGACAGCCTCAAGAGACCCAGTACTTC
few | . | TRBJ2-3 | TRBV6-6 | CASSYSRPRSADTQYF | TGTGCCAGCAGTTACTCCCGCCCCCGCAGTGCAGATACGCAGTATTTT
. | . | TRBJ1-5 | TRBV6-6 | CASSLAGSNQPQHF | TGTGCCAGCAGTTTGGCAGGTAGCAATCAGCCCCAGCATTTT
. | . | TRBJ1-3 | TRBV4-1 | CASSQRHLNSGNTIYF | TGCGCCAGCAGCCAACGACACCTTAACTCTGGAAACACCATATATTTT
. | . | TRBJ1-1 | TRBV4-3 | CASSQGSGFREAFF | TGCGCCAGCAGCCAAGGATCGGGGTTCAGGGAAGCTTTCTTT
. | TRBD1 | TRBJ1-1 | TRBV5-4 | CASSFDRDREAFF | TGTGCCAGCAGTTTCGACCGGGACAGGGAAGCTTTCTTT
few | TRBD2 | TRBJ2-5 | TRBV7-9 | CASSPRLAGVPQETQYF | TGTGCCAGCAGCCCCCGACTAGCGGGAGTTCCCCAAGAGACCCAGTACTTC
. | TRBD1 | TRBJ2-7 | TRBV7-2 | CASSLDVGTGGREQYF | TGTGCCAGCAGCCTGGATGTCGGGACAGGGGGTCGGGAGCAGTACTTC
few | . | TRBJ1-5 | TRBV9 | CASSVEPNQPQHF | TGTGCCAGCAGCGTAGAGCCCAATCAGCCCCAGCATTTT
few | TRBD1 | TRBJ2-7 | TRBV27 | CASSFRGRVSGEQYF | TGTGCCAGCAGTTTTAGGGGGCGGGTCTCGGGCGAGCAGTACTTC
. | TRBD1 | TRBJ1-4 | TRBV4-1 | CASSRRQGTNEKLFF | TGCGCCAGCAGCCGACGACAGGGGACTAATGAAAAACTGTTTTTT
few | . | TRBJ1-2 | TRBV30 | CAWSSSVGGYTF | TGTGCCTGGAGTTCCTCCGTGGGCGGCTACACCTTC
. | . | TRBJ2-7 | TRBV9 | CASSTTPSHHYEQYF | TGTGCCAGCAGCACCACCCCGAGCCACCACTACGAGCAGTACTTC
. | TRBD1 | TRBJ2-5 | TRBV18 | CASSAGGAETQYF | TGTGCCAGCTCAGCAGGGGGCGCAGAGACCCAGTACTTC
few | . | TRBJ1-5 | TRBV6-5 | CASSYFEGPQHF | TGTGCCAGCAGTTACTTTGAGGGGCCCCAGCATTTT
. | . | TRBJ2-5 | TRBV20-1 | CSALEQETQYF | TGCAGTGCTCTAGAACAAGAGACCCAGTACTTC
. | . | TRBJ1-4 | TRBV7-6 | CASSFAGEEKLFF | TGTGCCAGCAGCTTTGCAGGCGAAGAAAAACTGTTTTTT
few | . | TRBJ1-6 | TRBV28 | CASSPRLGNSPLHF | TGTGCCAGCAGTCCCCGGCTCGGGAATTCACCCCTCCACTTT
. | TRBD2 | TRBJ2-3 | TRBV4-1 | CASSPGGESTDTQYF | TGCGCCAGCAGCCCGGGGGGGGAGAGCACAGATACGCAGTATTTT
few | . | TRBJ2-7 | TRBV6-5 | CASSYSNRGGEQYF | TGTGCCAGCAGTTACTCGAACAGGGGAGGCGAGCAGTACTTC
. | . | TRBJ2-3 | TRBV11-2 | CASSLQGPDTQYF | TGTGCCAGCAGCTTACAGGGTCCGGATACGCAGTATTTT
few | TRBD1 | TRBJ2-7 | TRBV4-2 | CASSQATGGLYEQYF | TGTGCCAGCAGCCAGGCAACAGGGGGGCTCTACGAGCAGTACTTC
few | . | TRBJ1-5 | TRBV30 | CAWNRDAHQPQHF | TGTGCCTGGAACAGGGACGCCCATCAGCCCCAGCATTTT
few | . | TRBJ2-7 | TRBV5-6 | CASSLTGTNYYEQYF | TGTGCCAGCAGCCTTACCGGGACAAACTACTACGAGCAGTACTTC
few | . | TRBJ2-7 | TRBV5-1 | CASALASGGSYEQYF | TGCGCCAGCGCTCTAGCGTCAGGTGGCTCCTACGAGCAGTACTTC
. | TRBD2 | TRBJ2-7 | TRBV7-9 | CASSSIKTSENEQYF | TGTGCCAGCAGCTCCATTAAGACTAGCGAAAACGAGCAGTACTTC
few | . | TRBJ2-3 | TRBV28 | CASLRTDTQYF | TGTGCCAGCCTTCGGACAGATACGCAGTATTTT
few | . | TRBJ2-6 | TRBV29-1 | CSVSNSGANVLTF | TGCAGCGTCTCTAACTCTGGGGCCAACGTCCTGACTTTC
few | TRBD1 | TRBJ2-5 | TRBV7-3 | CASSSGQVTETQYF | TGTGCCAGCAGCTCGGGACAGGTCACGGAGACCCAGTACTTC
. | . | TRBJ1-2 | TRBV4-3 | CASSPQRGELYGYTF | TGCGCCAGCAGCCCCCAACGGGGGGAGCTCTATGGCTACACCTTC
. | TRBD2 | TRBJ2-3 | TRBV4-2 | CASSPGTSGFVSDTQYF | TGTGCCAGCAGCCCGGGGACTAGCGGGTTTGTTTCAGATACGCAGTATTTT
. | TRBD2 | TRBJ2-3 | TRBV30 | CAWSGSLAGSADTQYF | TGTGCCTGGAGCGGGTCCCTAGCGGGTTCGGCAGATACGCAGTATTTT
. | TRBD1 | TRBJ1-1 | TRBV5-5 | CASSSSTGTGRNTEAFF | TGTGCCAGCAGCTCATCGACCGGGACAGGGAGGAACACTGAAGCTTTCTTT